A selection of T cell receptor beta chains follows, all from one sample in a study of blood T cells in healthy people across ages. One entry per CDR3 protein, called by TCRdb with MiXCR from the 5' RACE reads. The sample contains almost 1 million distinct CDR3 sequences, just over 50% of which appear only once. Specimen: blood. The receptors originated from a woman aged 60 to 75 in good health. CDR3s include the opening cysteine and the closing phenylalanine or tryptophan. The D gene is left open where the match is weak.

CDR3	V	D	length
CASSLKLAGEGYEQYF	TRBV7-2	TRBD2	16
CASRAGAIYGYTF	TRBV6-6	.	13
CASSDGQGASYEQYF	TRBV25-1	TRBD1	15
CSVEDLEGTYEQYF	TRBV29-1	.	14
CASSQVVTSGNEQYF	TRBV4-1	TRBD2	15
CASSPDRVGQPQHF	TRBV12-3/TRBV12-4	TRBD1	14
CASSIGQGWMGETQYF	TRBV19	TRBD1	16
CASSRSGTSGSNEQYF	TRBV12-3/TRBV12-4	TRBD2	16
CASSLRVNQPQHF	TRBV7-2	.	13
CAISESGGRDEQFF	TRBV10-3	.	14
CASSWDEGTKNIQYF	TRBV12-3/TRBV12-4	.	15
CATSGSADTQYF	TRBV6-2/TRBV6-3	TRBD2	12
CASSLRTDKSTYGYTF	TRBV4-3	.	16
CASSLRPAPVEYF	TRBV28	.	13
CASSPGWAGSFGEQYF	TRBV7-9	.	16
CASSEGGSSNQPQHF	TRBV25-1	.	15
CASSYGPRGKKNEQYF	TRBV6-2/TRBV6-3	TRBD1	16
CASSPSLGSDTQYF	TRBV7-9	.	14
CASSPTDTAGYNEQFF	TRBV4-2	.	16
CSARRREGTYEQYF	TRBV20-1	TRBD2	14
CASSLVLVPYEQYF	TRBV5-1	.	14
CASRPAGGNEQFF	TRBV12-3/TRBV12-4	TRBD2	13
CASNKGDLQFF	TRBV27	.	11